This TCR beta chain was identified in a study of T cells in Graves' hyperthyroidism and ophthalmopathy. Study information: Upon initial diagnosis and before any treatment, peripheral blood was collected.

A patient was excluded if there was uncontrolled infection, other autoimmune disease, pregnancy or lactation. This clonotype has only a few counts. There are 15 residues in the CDR3. V was cut by 3 bases and J by 2 bases, with 14 bases left in between. Germline V gene data show CDR1 as SQVTM and CDR2 as ANQGSEA. The TCR beta CDR3 regions underwent amplification using RNA transcripts as the source. The TCR CDR3 first-round RT-PCR relied on the HTBI primer set. MiXCR, applied by TCRdb to the multiplex PCR reads, yields one record per CDR3 protein. The table has 350,000 to 500,000 distinct CDR3 sequences, roughly 15% seen once.

The chain links TRBV29-1 to TRBJ2-1; D might be TRBD2 (6 bases). The TCR originated in a woman aged 18 to 35 with Graves' hyperthyroidism. Specimen: blood. Here the CDR3 DNA reads TGCAGCGTTGACCCCAGACTAGGTACCTACAATGAGCAGTTCTTC. Protein: CSVDPRLGTYNEQFF.